This TCR beta chain came from a study of response to subunit inactivated influenza vaccine. Study results and caveats: With each seasonal influenza vaccination, the authors suggested, few new T cells are recruited.

Via MiXCR, TCRdb re-called the RT-PCR reads, giving one row per CDR3 protein. Among over 400,000 distinct CDR3 sequences, 10% to 15% were seen once, and the ten largest hold roughly 13%. The CDR3 is made up of 17 amino acids. The V gene's germline CDR1 is DFQATT and CDR2 SNEGSKA (reference sequence). Remarks on this clonotype: As yet, its antigen is unknown. The junction shows a germline mismatch at one end, possibly a read error.

The V call is TRBV20-1, the J call TRBJ2-1; TRBD2 matches 10 bases. This specimen consisted of PBMCs from blood, obtained about 40 days after vaccination. The origin of this receptor is a man over 45 who received an inactivated influenza vaccine. The CDR3 region has the DNA TGCAGTGCTAGGGGTCTGGCAGCGGGAGGGGTCTACAATGAGCAGCTCTTC. This gives the protein CSARGLAAGGVYNEQLF.